This section outlines one T cell receptor (beta chain) sequence together with its context. What it binds is unknown. The sample comes from a study of shared clonotypes between healthy human individuals. Study-wide points: Large sequencing depth failed to make sorted-subset sequencing complete, rarefaction showed. Clonotype sharing among donors was thought likely to change with sequencing depth.

The CDR3 is made up of 14 amino acids. V lost 0 bases to trimming and J lost 3 bases, with 9 bases between them. Germline lookup yields CDR1 SGHRS and CDR2 YFSETQ. Naive CD8 cells lacked CD45RO and underwent positive selection for CCR7, leaving out terminally differentiated effector memory CD45RA+ cells. TCRdb's copy holds only in-frame clones and misses some; the assay was immunoSEQ multiplex PCR. The table includes millions of clones, less than 95% detected once. The chain carries TRBV5-1 and TRBJ1-1; D unresolved. The sequencing input was naive CD8+ T cells sorted from blood. The TCR comes from a man aged 18 to 29 in good health. The CDR3 is CASSLVRADTEAFF. The CDR3 nucleotides are TGCGCCAGCAGCTTGGTACGGGCGGACACTGAAGCTTTCTTT.